A single sample gave rise to the 12 T cell receptor beta chains below, sequenced in a study of T-cell reconstitution after alpha-beta-depleted transplantation in children. Unique molecular identifiers were used in preparing the TCRbeta library. TCRdb ran MiXCR on the PCR reads and lists one entry per CDR3 protein. Of more than 200,000 distinct CDR3 sequences listed, roughly a quarter are singletons. Sequenced material: PBMCs, taken before TCRalphabeta/CD19-depleted stem cell transplant. Every receptor here comes from a girl aged 2 to 9 with Fanconi anemia, due to receive a stem cell transplant.

This clonotype was counted between two and nine times. The chain joins TRBV28 to TRBJ2-7, with D perhaps matching TRBD2 (5 bases). Germline V lookup: CDR1 MDHEN, CDR2 SYDVKM. V was pared by 3 bases and J by 6 bases, with 9 bases between. This CDR3 is 12 amino acids long. CDR3 loop: CASSFVRAEQYF. DNA for the CDR3: TGTGCCAGCAGTTTTGTGAGGGCCGAGCAGTACTTC.

The chain recombines TRBV29-1 with TRBJ2-7; D is ambiguous. The CDR3 has 10 amino acids. Trimming removed 5 bases at V and 5 bases at J, with 7 bases between. In germline, CDR1 is SQVTM, CDR2 ANQGSEA. Here the CDR3 DNA reads TGCAGCGTTAGCGAGGACGAGCAGTACTTC. Amino acid sequence: CSVSEDEQYF.

This clonotype was counted ten times or more. The junction shows a germline mismatch at one end, possibly a read error. As DNA, the CDR3 is TGCGCCAGCAACTTGAAGGGTTGGGTTTACGAGCAGTACTTC. It yields the protein CASNLKGWVYEQYF. The chain employs TRBV5-1 and TRBJ2-7; no definite D call. Per germline, CDR1 SGHRS and CDR2 YFSETQ. The CDR3 runs 14 residues.

This chain connects TRBV5-1 to TRBJ1-1; the match to TRBD1 covers 8 bases. V was pared by 0 bases and J by 0 bases, with 4 bases of the junction left unmatched. This CDR3 comprises 16 residues. CDR1 is SGHRS, CDR2 YFSETQ, per germline. DNA of the CDR3: TGCGCCAGCAGCTTGGGACAGGGGACCATGAACACTGAAGCTTTCTTT. This gives the protein CASSLGQGTMNTEAFF. Combining the CDR3 with reference TRBV5-1 and TRBJ1-1 gives the whole variable domain KAGVTQTPRYLIKTRGQQVTLSCSPISGHRSVSWYQQTPGQGLQFLFEYFSETQRNKGNFPGRFSGRQFSNSRSEMNVSTLELGDSALYLCASSLGQGTMNTEAFFGQGTRLTVV.

The V call is TRBV20-1, the J call TRBJ2-1; 14 bases align to TRBD2. The CDR3 extends over 16 amino acids. The germline gives CDR1 DFQATT, CDR2 SNEGSKA (reference sequence). After removal of 6 bases from V and 4 bases from J, the junction contained 8 bases not matched to a gene. CDR3 residues: CSADPGLAGGYNEQFF. The CDR3 nucleotides are TGCAGTGCCGACCCCGGACTAGCGGGGGGTTACAATGAGCAGTTCTTC.

This clonotype was recorded a few times. The CDR3 bases are TGTGCCAGCAGCCCCGGGACCATGAGCTCCTACGAGCAGTACTTC. Translation gives CASSPGTMSSYEQYF. The chain couples TRBV9 to TRBJ2-7; perhaps D is TRBD1 or TRBD2 (5 bases each). Trimming removed 4 bases at V and 0 bases at J, with 14 bases between. The CDR3 spans 15 residues. The germline gives CDR1 SGDLS, CDR2 YYNGEE.

The V call is TRBV4-2, the J call TRBJ2-3; 12 bases are a match to TRBD2. CDR1 LGHNA and CDR2 YNFKEQ come from the germline V gene. The CDR3 consists of 17 residues. V shed 4 bases, J shed 0 bases, and the junction held 5 bases outside the gene matches. CDR3 residues: CASSPRTSGVSTDTQYF. The CDR3 DNA sequence: TGTGCCAGCAGCCCCCGGACTAGCGGGGTGAGCACAGATACGCAGTATTTT.

This clonotype was picked up a small number of times. The chain links TRBV11-2 to TRBJ2-1; the D is unclear. With 1 base removed from V and 6 bases from J, the gap between germline ends came to 7 bases. CDR3 length equals 13 residues. Germline V gene sequence: CDR1 SGHAT, CDR2 FQNNGV. CDR3 protein: CASSLGTTNEQFF. CDR3 in DNA: TGTGCCAGCAGCTTAGGTACTACCAATGAGCAGTTCTTC.

This chain joins TRBV5-1 and TRBJ2-7; 10 bases align to TRBD2. Unmatched junction bases numbered 9, after V lost 7 bases and J lost 5 bases. CDR3 length: 14 residues. Per germline, CDR1 SGHRS and CDR2 YFSETQ. CDR3 loop: CASANSGRHHEQYF. The CDR3, as DNA: TGCGCCAGCGCCAATAGCGGGAGGCACCACGAGCAGTACTTC.

This clonotype was seen once. The rearrangement links TRBV5-1 to TRBJ2-1; D not resolved. The CDR3 loop spans 15 amino acids. The V and J ends lost 2 bases and 5 bases respectively, with 14 bases between them. The germline CDR1 and CDR2 sequences are SGHRS and YFSETQ. The CDR3 bases are TGCGCCAGCAGCTTAGGCGAGATATCGAACAATGAGCAGTTCTTC. Translated: CASSLGEISNNEQFF. The variable domain in full, completed from reference TRBV5-1 and TRBJ2-1, reads KAGVTQTPRYLIKTRGQQVTLSCSPISGHRSVSWYQQTPGQGLQFLFEYFSETQRNKGNFPGRFSGRQFSNSRSEMNVSTLELGDSALYLCASSLGEISNNEQFFGPGTRLTVL.

J is TRBJ1-5 and V is TRBV29-1; D gene uncertain. V was clipped by 4 bases and J by 4 bases, with 11 bases between them. Per germline, CDR1 SQVTM and CDR2 ANQGSEA. The CDR3 totals 13 residues. The CDR3 DNA is TGCAGCGTTGCCCCCGGTCGAAATCAGCCCCAGCATTTT. This encodes CSVAPGRNQPQHF.

This clonotype was seen many times. V is TRBV20-1 and J is TRBJ1-2, with 7 bases matching TRBD1. The CDR3 loop spans 13 amino acids. V lost 3 bases, J lost 2 bases, and 3 bases stayed unmatched. The V gene's germline CDR1 is DFQATT and CDR2 SNEGSKA (reference sequence). CDR3 DNA: TGCAGTGCTAGTAACAGGGGAAACTATGGCTACACCTTC. As protein: CSASNRGNYGYTF.